The 9 T cell receptor beta chains given below trace back to one sample, sequenced in a study of PD-L1 blockade in urothelial cancer (dated by TCRdb to 2016 to 2017). Library preparation employed the immunoSEQ multiplex PCR assay. TCRdb obtained this table from immuneACCESS and retained in-frame rearrangements with V and J assigned. These tables miss some clones; where compared with another copy, unresolved V genes account for less than half of the shortfall, and the remainder is unexplained. In all, the sample holds roughly 120,000 clones, and around 85% of those were seen once. Of the sample, around 3.2% falls within the top ten clones. The time point label, as the study defines it: pretreatment peripheral blood. Sequenced here: PBMCs, sampled around atezolizumab (anti-PD-L1) treatment. The source is a man between 50 and 59 years old with urothelial cancer.

The chain carries TRBV18 and TRBJ2-7, with D uncertain. V shed 4 bases and J shed 0 bases, with 10 bases lying between them. From germline, CDR1 is KGHSH and CDR2 LQKENI. The length of the CDR3 is 14 residues. Here the CDR3 reads CASSLDSTSYEQYF. The CDR3 DNA is TGTGCCAGCTCACTCGACTCGACCTCCTACGAGCAGTACTTC.

DNA for the CDR3: TGCGCCAGCACACCGACAGGGGGCCTTTACGAGCAGTACTTC. This translates into CASTPTGGLYEQYF. The chain employs TRBV5-1 and TRBJ2-7, with 10 bases aligning to TRBD1. Per the germline V gene, CDR1 is SGHRS and CDR2 is YFSETQ. This CDR3 comprises 14 residues. V lost 6 bases to trimming and J lost 4 bases; unmatched junction nucleotides: 7.

As DNA, the CDR3 is TGTGCCAGCAGCTTAGTGAGCGGGGAGCTGTTTTTT. Its protein product is CASSLVSGELFF. The rearrangement links TRBV7-2 to TRBJ2-2; D uncertain. CDR3 size: 12 residues. Germline V gene lookup returns CDR1 SGHTA and CDR2 FQGNSA. Trimming cost V 1 base and J 7 bases, with 4 bases left between them.

This chain joins TRBV5-1 and TRBJ2-1, with 9 bases matching TRBD2. Germline V CDR1 and CDR2: SGHRS, YFSETQ. This CDR3 has 14 amino acids. The V segment lost 3 bases and the J segment 12 bases; nucleotides outside the gene matches: 10. CDR3 in DNA: TGCGCCAGCAGCTATCAGAATAGCGGGAGCCCGCAGTTCTTC. It codes for CASSYQNSGSPQFF.

This chain connects TRBV7-2 to TRBJ1-6; D not certain. The V gene's germline CDR1 is SGHTA and CDR2 FQGNSA. The CDR3 has 12 residues. V was clipped by 6 bases and J by 9 bases, with 9 bases between them. The CDR3 here is CASRREVSPLHF. In DNA, the CDR3 is TGTGCCAGCAGAAGAGAGGTTTCACCCCTCCACTTT.

This clone was detected a few times. The rearrangement links TRBV5-1 to TRBJ1-1; 7 bases agree with TRBD1. CDR3 length: 15 amino acids. Per germline, CDR1 SGHRS and CDR2 YFSETQ. J lost 6 bases, V lost 4 bases, and 12 bases had no gene match. The DNA of the CDR3 is TGCGCCAGCAGCGCGGAGACAGGGTTCCTCGCTGAAGCTTTCTTT. Encoded protein: CASSAETGFLAEAFF.

The gene calls are TRBV5-1 and TRBJ2-7; 8 positions agree with TRBD1. Losses at the gene ends were 4 bases for V and 6 bases for J; bases not matched to a gene: 12. The CDR3 extends over 15 amino acids. CDR1 SGHRS and CDR2 YFSETQ come from the germline V gene. CDR3 nucleotides: TGCGCCAGCAGCCTGGCGGGGACAGGATCAGGCGAGCAGTACTTC. Translating it yields CASSLAGTGSGEQYF.

This chain uses TRBV5-6 with TRBJ2-7; unclear D gene. The germline V gene encodes CDR1 SGHDT and CDR2 YYEEEE. The ends were cut back, 2 bases at V and 1 base at J, with 7 bases in the middle. The CDR3 spans 13 residues. The CDR3: CASSFSESYEQYF. The DNA for the CDR3 is TGTGCCAGCAGCTTTTCGGAGTCCTACGAGCAGTACTTC.

The chain couples TRBV9 to TRBJ2-2, with D possibly TRBD1 on 5 matching bases. The V gene lost 0 bases and the J gene lost 7 bases, with 16 bases spanning the gap. The V gene's germline CDR1 is SGDLS and CDR2 YYNGEE. This CDR3 is built from 16 residues. This CDR3 reads CASSVGQGIRGGELFF. Here the CDR3 DNA reads TGTGCCAGCAGCGTAGGGCAGGGCATTCGTGGCGGGGAGCTGTTTTTT.